In its sample, the clone carrying this TCR beta chain was seen a few times. Its antigen is still unknown. These data originate in a study of T cells in Graves' hyperthyroidism and ophthalmopathy. Study context: Peripheral blood was obtained at initial diagnosis, preceding any treatment. Study-wide results and caveats: Ophthalmopathy was distinguished from stable hyperthyroidism by 13 V-J signatures.

The CDR3 sequence is 13 residues long. Germline V lookup: CDR1 SNHLY, CDR2 FYNNEI. J was trimmed by 5 bases and V by 5 bases; bases with no gene match: 5. It was RNA transcripts that yielded the amplified TCR beta CDR3 regions. The TCR CDR3 first-round RT-PCR relied on the HTBI primer set. Each CDR3 protein gets one entry after TCRdb re-called the multiplex PCR reads with MiXCR. This table holds 530,000 or so distinct CDR3 sequences, 17% found once. The chain carries TRBV2 and TRBJ1-2; TRBD1 agrees at 7 bases. This receptor was obtained from a woman aged 18 to 35 with Graves' ophthalmopathy. The sample was blood. The chain's CDR3 is CASSFGTEYGYTF. The CDR3 DNA sequence: TGTGCCAGCAGTTTCGGGACAGAGTATGGCTACACCTTC. The complete variable domain, with remaining parts taken from reference TRBV2 and TRBJ1-2, reads EPEVTQTPSHQVTQMGQEVILRCVPISNHLYFYWYRQILGQKVEFLVSFYNNEISEKSEIFDDQFSVERPDGSNFTLKIRSTKLEDSAMYFCASSFGTEYGYTFGSGTRLTVV.